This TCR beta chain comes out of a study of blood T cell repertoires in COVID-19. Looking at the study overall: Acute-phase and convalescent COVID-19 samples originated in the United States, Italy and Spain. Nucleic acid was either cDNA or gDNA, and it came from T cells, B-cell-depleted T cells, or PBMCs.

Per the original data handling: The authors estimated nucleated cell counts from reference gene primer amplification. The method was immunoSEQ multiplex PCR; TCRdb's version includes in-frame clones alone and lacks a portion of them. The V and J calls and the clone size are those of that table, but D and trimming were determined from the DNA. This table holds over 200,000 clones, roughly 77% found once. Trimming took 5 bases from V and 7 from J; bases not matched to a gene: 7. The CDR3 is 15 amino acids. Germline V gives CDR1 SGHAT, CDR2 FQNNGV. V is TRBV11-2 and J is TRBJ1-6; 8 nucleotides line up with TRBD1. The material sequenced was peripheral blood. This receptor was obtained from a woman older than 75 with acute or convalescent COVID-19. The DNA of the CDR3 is TGTGCCAGCAGCACCCAGGGGGCTCGAAATTCACCCCTCCACTTT. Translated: CASSTQGARNSPLHF.